Listed below are T cell receptor beta chains from one sample, sequenced in a study of CD8 T cells in ankylosing spondylitis. TCRdb fed the 5' RACE reads into MiXCR, producing one record per CDR3 protein. Of 700,000 to 1,000,000 distinct CDR3 sequences listed, 10% to 15% are singletons. Source material: blood, either unsorted or a sorted T cell fraction (not recorded which). The receptors come from a male donor with ankylosing spondylitis. Both conserved end residues are part of each CDR3. The D gene is left open where the match is weak. Size is omitted from some rows. Given values are once, few, many or a class for expanded clones.

clone size | J gene | D gene | V gene | CDR3 length | CDR3 DNA | CDR3 protein
NA | TRBJ1-2 | TRBD1 | TRBV5-5 | 16 | TGTGCCAGCAGCATGATCGCAGGGGGCGGTATCCATGGCTACACCTTC | CASSMIAGGGIHGYTF
many | TRBJ2-5 | NA | TRBV20-1 | 12 | TGCAGTGCTAATCGGGGTGGGGAGACCCAGTACTTC | CSANRGGETQYF
few | TRBJ1-1 | NA | TRBV20-1 | 14 | TGCAGTGCTAGTTACCCGACGGCGAACACTGAAGCTTTCTTT | CSASYPTANTEAFF
NA | TRBJ2-2 | NA | TRBV7-2 | 15 | TGTGCCAGCAGCTTAGTATCGACAAGCACCGGGGAGCTGTTTTTT | CASSLVSTSTGELFF
few | TRBJ2-1 | NA | TRBV5-1 | 14 | TGCGCCAGCAGCCAACGAGGGACTGATAATGAGCAGTTCTTC | CASSQRGTDNEQFF
few | TRBJ1-6 | TRBD1 | TRBV15 | 15 | TGTGCCACCAGCAGGTTTGGACAGGGCAATTCACCCCTCCACTTT | CATSRFGQGNSPLHF
many | TRBJ1-1 | NA | TRBV7-6 | 13 | TGTGCCAGCAGCCGACAGATGAACACTGAAGCTTTCTTT | CASSRQMNTEAFF
few | TRBJ2-7 | TRBD2 | TRBV4-3 | 15 | TGCGCCAGCAGCCAAGACGGTAGCGGGATCTACGAGCAGTACTTC | CASSQDGSGIYEQYF
few | TRBJ2-2 | NA | TRBV7-9 | 14 | TGTGCCAGCAGCTTACTCGGGAATCGGGTGGAGCTGTTTTTT | CASSLLGNRVELFF
NA | TRBJ2-3 | NA | TRBV7-2 | 15 | TGTGCCAGCAGCTCCTATAGGGGGGTCGCAGATACGCAGTATTTT | CASSSYRGVADTQYF
few | TRBJ2-2 | TRBD1 | TRBV6-2/TRBV6-3 | 16 | TGTGCCAGCAGTTACCCCCTCGGACAGGACACCGGGGAGCTGTTTTTT | CASSYPLGQDTGELFF
few | TRBJ1-4 | NA | TRBV4-2 | 15 | TGTGCCAGCAGCCAAGACGGAGGGACTAATGAAAAACTGTTTTTT | CASSQDGGTNEKLFF
NA | TRBJ1-1 | NA | TRBV4-2 | 15 | TGTGCCAGCAGCCAAGATCTTACGGCAGCTAATGAAGCTTTCTTT | CASSQDLTAANEAFF
NA | TRBJ2-2 | NA | TRBV28 | 17 | TGTGCCAGCAGTTCGCTGTGGGGGGCGAAGAACACCGGGGAGCTGTTTTTT | CASSSLWGAKNTGELFF
NA | TRBJ2-7 | TRBD1 | TRBV28 | 14 | TGTGCCAGCAGTCCGGGACAGAGTCCCTACGAGCAGTACTTC | CASSPGQSPYEQYF
few | TRBJ2-2 | TRBD2 | TRBV7-3 | 16 | TGTGCCAGCAGCTCCGCTAGCGGGGGGGCCGTCGGGGAGCTGTTTTTT | CASSSASGGAVGELFF
many | TRBJ2-5 | TRBD2 | TRBV6-1 | 15 | TGTGCCAGCAGTCCATCCTGGACTAGCGGGAGTTCCCAGTACTTC | CASSPSWTSGSSQYF
many | TRBJ2-1 | TRBD2 | TRBV7-2 | 13 | TGTGCCAGCAGCCGACGCGGGAGGGTTGAGCAGTTCTTC | CASSRRGRVEQFF
few | TRBJ1-6 | NA | TRBV24-1 | 14 | TGTGCCACCAGTGACGACAGTGCGGTACGACCCCTCCACTTT | CATSDDSAVRPLHF
NA | TRBJ2-2 | TRBD1 | TRBV6-2/TRBV6-3 | 14 | TGTGCCAGCAGTTCCCGGGACAGGCGCGGGGAGCTGTTTTTT | CASSSRDRRGELFF
NA | TRBJ1-3 | NA | TRBV6-2/TRBV6-3 | 15 | TGTGCCAGCGGTTGGGGTATGGAACCTGGAAACACCATATATTTT | CASGWGMEPGNTIYF
few | TRBJ2-3 | NA | TRBV5-1 | 14 | TGCGCCAGCAGCTTCCGGGACATCACAGATACGCAGTATTTT | CASSFRDITDTQYF
few | TRBJ2-3 | TRBD1 | TRBV6-1 | 16 | TGTGCCAGCAGTGAATACAACAGGGGGATGGCAGATACGCAGTATTTT | CASSEYNRGMADTQYF
many | TRBJ2-1 | TRBD2 | TRBV6-5 | 16 | TGTGCCAGCAGTTCACTTAGCGGGAGCTCCTACAATGAGCAGTTCTTC | CASSSLSGSSYNEQFF
NA | TRBJ2-3 | TRBD2 | TRBV20-1 | 14 | TGCAGTGCACCCCGGGAGGCCGTCACAGATACGCAGTATTTT | CSAPREAVTDTQYF
NA | TRBJ1-1 | NA | TRBV20-1 | 12 | TGCAGTGCTAGCACCCTTTTCGTGGAAGCTTTCTTT | CSASTLFVEAFF
few | TRBJ2-3 | TRBD2 | TRBV20-1 | 13 | TGCAGTGCCGAGCGGGGGCACACAGATACGCAGTATTTT | CSAERGHTDTQYF
few | TRBJ2-1 | TRBD2 | TRBV12-3/TRBV12-4 | 15 | TGTGCCAGCAGTCACCGCCGGACTAGCGTAGTTGAGCAGTTCTTC | CASSHRRTSVVEQFF
few | TRBJ1-1 | NA | TRBV7-2 | 15 | TGTGCCAGCAGCTTGAGGGGCGCGCGGAACACTGAAGCTTTCTTT | CASSLRGARNTEAFF
NA | TRBJ2-7 | NA | TRBV7-2 | 15 | TGTGCCAGCAGCTCTAGCAGGGTCGCGGCTTACGGGCAGTACTTC | CASSSSRVAAYGQYF
few | TRBJ2-1 | TRBD2 | TRBV20-1 | 15 | TGCAGTGCTAGAGAACTGGGGGGGGACTACAATGAGCAGTTCTTC | CSARELGGDYNEQFF
NA | TRBJ2-5 | NA | TRBV29-1 | 14 | TGCAGCGTTGCTGACAGGATACTACAAGAGACCCAGTACTTC | CSVADRILQETQYF
few | TRBJ1-5 | NA | TRBV4-1 | 17 | TGCGCCAGCAGCCTCCAACGGGGACACTATAGCAATCAGCCCCAGCATTTT | CASSLQRGHYSNQPQHF
few | TRBJ2-7 | TRBD1 | TRBV29-1 | 13 | TGCAGCGTCTCGGGACAGGGGGCCTACGAGCAGTACTTC | CSVSGQGAYEQYF
NA | TRBJ2-3 | TRBD1 | TRBV6-5 | 14 | TGTGCCAGCAGTTCAGATCCACAGGGGCATACGCAGTATTTT | CASSSDPQGHTQYF
few | TRBJ2-3 | TRBD2 | TRBV10-2 | 14 | TGCGCCAGCAGAATAGCGGGAATCACAGATACGCAGTATTTT | CASRIAGITDTQYF
NA | TRBJ2-2 | NA | TRBV10-3 | 17 | TGTGCCATCAGTGCAACGTGGGGCCAGGGTGAAACCGGGGAGCTGTTTTTT | CAISATWGQGETGELFF